This T cell receptor (beta chain) was sequenced in a study of T cell responses to AZD1222 COVID-19 vaccine. At the level of the study: Pooling was applied to second doses at about 4 or about 12 weeks. Regarding the study as a whole: The sample set comprised mostly white British donors with more females, and clonal diversity was possibly underestimated.

V lost 1 base and J 0 bases, leaving 5 bases between the germline ends. This CDR3 region has 14 residues. Germline V lookup: CDR1 SGHDT, CDR2 YYEEEE. Sequencing used immunoSEQ multiplex PCR; TCRdb keeps in-frame clones, though not all of them. The table includes 90,000 to 150,000 clones, 88% detected once. Concerning this clone itself: Its matching antigen is unknown.

The sample was peripheral blood, taken on day 0 of AZD1222 vaccination. The J gene is TRBJ2-1, the V gene TRBV5-6; the D gene is possibly TRBD1 (5 bases). The TCR originated in an adult in good health. CDR3 sequence: CASSLRGSYNEQFF. CDR3 nucleotides: TGTGCCAGCAGCTTGAGGGGCTCCTACAATGAGCAGTTCTTC.